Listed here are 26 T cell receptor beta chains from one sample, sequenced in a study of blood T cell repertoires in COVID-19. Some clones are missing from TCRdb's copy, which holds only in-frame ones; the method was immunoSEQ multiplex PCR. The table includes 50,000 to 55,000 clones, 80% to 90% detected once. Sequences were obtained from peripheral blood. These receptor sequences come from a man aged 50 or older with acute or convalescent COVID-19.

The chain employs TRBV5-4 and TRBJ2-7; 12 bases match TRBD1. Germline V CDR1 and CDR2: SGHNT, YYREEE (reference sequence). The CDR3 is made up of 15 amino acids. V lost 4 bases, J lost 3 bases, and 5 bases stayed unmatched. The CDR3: CASSQGQGAFYEQYF. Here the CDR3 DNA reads TGTGCCAGCAGCCAGGGACAGGGGGCTTTCTACGAGCAGTACTTC.

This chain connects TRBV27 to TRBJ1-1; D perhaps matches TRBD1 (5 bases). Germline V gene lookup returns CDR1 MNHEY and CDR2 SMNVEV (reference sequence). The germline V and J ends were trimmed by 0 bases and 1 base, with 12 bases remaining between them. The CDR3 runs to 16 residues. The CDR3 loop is CASSLSTGGSNTEAFF. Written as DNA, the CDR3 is TGTGCCAGCAGTTTATCGACGGGGGGTTCGAACACTGAAGCTTTCTTT.

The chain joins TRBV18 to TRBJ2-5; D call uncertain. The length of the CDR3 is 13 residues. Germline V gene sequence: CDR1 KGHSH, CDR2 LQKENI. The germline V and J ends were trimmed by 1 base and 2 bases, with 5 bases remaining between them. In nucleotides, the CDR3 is TGTGCCAGCTCACCACTACAGCAAGAGACCCAGTACTTC. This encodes CASSPLQQETQYF. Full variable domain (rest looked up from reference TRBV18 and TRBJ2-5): NAGVMQNPRHLVRRRGQEARLRCSPMKGHSHVYWYRQLPEEGLKFMVYLQKENIIDESGMPKERFSAEFPKEGPSILRIQQVVRGDSAAYFCASSPLQQETQYFGPGTRLLVL.

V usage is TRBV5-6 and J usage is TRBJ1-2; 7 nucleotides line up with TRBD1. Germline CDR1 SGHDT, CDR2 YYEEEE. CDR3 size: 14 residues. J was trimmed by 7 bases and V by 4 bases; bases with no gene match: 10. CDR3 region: CASSANEGASGYTF. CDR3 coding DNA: TGTGCCAGCAGCGCTAACGAGGGGGCTTCTGGCTACACCTTC.

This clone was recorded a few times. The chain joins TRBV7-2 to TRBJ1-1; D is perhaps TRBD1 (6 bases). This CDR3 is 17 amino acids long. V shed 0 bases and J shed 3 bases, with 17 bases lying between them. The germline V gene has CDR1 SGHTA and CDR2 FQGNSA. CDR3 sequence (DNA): TGTGCCAGCAGCTTAGCCTTAGTAACGCCAGGGGACACTGAAGCTTTCTTT. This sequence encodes CASSLALVTPGDTEAFF.

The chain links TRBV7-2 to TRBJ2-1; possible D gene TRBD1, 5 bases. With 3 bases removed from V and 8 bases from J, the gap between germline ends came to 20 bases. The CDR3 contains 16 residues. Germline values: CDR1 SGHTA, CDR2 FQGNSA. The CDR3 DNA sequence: TGTGCCAGCAGCTTTCACAGGCCCGCTTTCCGCCATGAGCAGTTCTTC. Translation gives CASSFHRPAFRHEQFF.

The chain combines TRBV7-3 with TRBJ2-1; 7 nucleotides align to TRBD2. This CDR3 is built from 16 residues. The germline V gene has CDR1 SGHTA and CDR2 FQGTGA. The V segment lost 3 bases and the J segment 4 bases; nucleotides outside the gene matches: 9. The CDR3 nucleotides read TGTGCCAGCAGCTTGACGACTAGCACGTCGTACAATGAGCAGTTCTTC. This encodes CASSLTTSTSYNEQFF.

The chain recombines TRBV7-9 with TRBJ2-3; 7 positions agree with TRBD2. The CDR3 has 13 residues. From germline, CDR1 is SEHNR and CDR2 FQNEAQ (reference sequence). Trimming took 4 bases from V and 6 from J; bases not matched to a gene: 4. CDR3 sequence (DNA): TGTGCCAGCAGCTCGTGGACTAGTGATACGCAGTATTTT. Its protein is CASSSWTSDTQYF. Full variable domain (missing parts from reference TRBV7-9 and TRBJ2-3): DTGVSQNPRHKITKRGQNVTFRCDPISEHNRLYWYRQTLGQGPEFLTYFQNEAQLEKSRLLSDRFSAERPKGSFSTLEIQRTEQGDSAMYLCASSSWTSDTQYFGPGTRLTVL.

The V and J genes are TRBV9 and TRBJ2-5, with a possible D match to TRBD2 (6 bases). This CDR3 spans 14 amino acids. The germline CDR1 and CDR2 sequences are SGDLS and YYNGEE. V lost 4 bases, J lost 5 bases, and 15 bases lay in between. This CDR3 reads CASSPLRRDETQYF. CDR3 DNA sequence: TGTGCCAGCAGCCCGCTGCGGAGGGACGAGACCCAGTACTTC.

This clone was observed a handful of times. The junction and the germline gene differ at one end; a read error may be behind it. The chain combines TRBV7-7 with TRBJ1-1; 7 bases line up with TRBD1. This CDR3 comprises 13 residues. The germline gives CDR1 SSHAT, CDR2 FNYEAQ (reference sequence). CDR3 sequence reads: CASSQGTDTEAFF. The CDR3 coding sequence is TGTGCTAGCAGCCAAGGGACAGACACTGAAGCTTTCTTT.

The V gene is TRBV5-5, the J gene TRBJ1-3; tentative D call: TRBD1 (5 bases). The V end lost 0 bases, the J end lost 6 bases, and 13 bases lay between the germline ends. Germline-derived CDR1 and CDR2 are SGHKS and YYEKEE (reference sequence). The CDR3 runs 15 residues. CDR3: CASSLGQGPQNTIYF. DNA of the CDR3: TGTGCCAGCAGCTTGGGTCAGGGTCCGCAAAACACCATATATTTT.

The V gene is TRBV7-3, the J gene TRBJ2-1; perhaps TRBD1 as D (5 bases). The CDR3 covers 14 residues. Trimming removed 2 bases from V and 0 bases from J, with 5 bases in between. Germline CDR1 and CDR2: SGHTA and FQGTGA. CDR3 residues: CASSLDSSYNEQFF. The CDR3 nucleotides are TGTGCCAGCAGCTTAGACAGCTCCTACAATGAGCAGTTCTTC.

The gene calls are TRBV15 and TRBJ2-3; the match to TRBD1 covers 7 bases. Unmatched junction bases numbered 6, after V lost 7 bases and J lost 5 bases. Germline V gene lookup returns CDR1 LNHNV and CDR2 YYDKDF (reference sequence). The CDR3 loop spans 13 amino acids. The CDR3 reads CATTQNRGDTQYF. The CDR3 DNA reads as TGTGCCACCACCCAGAACAGGGGAGATACGCAGTATTTT.

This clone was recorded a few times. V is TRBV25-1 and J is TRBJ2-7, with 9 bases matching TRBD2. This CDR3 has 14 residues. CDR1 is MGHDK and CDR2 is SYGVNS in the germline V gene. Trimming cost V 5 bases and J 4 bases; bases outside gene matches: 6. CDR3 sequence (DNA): TGTGCCAGCAGTAGGGCGGGAGGGCCATACGAGCAGTACTTC. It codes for CASSRAGGPYEQYF.

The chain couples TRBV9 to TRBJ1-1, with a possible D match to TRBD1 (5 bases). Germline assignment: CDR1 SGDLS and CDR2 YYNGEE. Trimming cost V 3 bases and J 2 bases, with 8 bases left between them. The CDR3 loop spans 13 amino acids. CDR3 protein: CASSADTNTEAFF. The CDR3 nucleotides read TGTGCCAGCAGCGCGGACACAAACACTGAAGCTTTCTTT.

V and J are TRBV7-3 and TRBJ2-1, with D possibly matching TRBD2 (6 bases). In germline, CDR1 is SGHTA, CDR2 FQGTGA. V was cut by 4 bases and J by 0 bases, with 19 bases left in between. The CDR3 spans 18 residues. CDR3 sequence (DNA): TGTGCCAGCAGCTCGGGGGACGCCGGGTACAGCTCCTACAATGAGCAGTTCTTC. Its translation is CASSSGDAGYSSYNEQFF.

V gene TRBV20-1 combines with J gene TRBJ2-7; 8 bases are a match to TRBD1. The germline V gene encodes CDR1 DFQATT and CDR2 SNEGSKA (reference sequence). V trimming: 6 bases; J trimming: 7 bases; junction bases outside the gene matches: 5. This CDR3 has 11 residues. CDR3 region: CSADRGWEQYF. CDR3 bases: TGCAGTGCCGACAGGGGTTGGGAGCAGTACTTC.

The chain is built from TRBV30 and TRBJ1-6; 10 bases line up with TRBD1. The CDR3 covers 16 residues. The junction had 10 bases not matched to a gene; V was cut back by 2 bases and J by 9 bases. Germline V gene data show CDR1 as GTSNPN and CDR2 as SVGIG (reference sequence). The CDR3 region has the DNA TGTGCCTGGAGTTTATCATCCGGGACAGGGGCTTCACCCCTCCACTTT. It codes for CAWSLSSGTGASPLHF.

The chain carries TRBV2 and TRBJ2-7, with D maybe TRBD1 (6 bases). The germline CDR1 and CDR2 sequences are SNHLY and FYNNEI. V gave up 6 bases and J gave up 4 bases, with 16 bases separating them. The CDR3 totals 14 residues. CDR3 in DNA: TGTGCCAGCAGCGGACAGCGGTCAAATTACGAGCAGTACTTC. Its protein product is CASSGQRSNYEQYF.

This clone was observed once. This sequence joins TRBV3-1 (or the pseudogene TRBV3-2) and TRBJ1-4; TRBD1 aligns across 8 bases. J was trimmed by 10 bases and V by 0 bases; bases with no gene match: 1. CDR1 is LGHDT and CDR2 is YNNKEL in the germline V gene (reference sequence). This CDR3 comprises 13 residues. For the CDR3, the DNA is TGTGCCAGCAGCCAAGAACAGGGGGGAAAACTGTTTTTT. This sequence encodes CASSQEQGGKLFF.

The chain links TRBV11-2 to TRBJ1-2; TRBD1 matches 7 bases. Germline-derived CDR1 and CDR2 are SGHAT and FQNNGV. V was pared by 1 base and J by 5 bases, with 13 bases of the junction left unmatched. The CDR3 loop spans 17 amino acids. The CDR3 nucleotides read TGTGCCAGCAGCTTAGGAACAAAGGGGGCTGCGGTATATGGCTACACCTTC. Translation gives CASSLGTKGAAVYGYTF.

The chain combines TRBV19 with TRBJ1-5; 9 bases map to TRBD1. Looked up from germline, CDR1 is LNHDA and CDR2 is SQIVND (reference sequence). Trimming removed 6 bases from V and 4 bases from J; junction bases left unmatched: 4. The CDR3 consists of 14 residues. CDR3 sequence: CASRTGGANQPQHF. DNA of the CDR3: TGTGCCAGTAGAACAGGGGGCGCGAATCAGCCCCAGCATTTT.

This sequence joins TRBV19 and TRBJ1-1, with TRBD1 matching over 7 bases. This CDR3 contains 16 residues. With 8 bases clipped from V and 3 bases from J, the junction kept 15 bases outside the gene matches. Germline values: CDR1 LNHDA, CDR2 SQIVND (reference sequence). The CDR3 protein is CASGPSSGQHYTEAFF. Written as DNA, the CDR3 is TGTGCCAGTGGACCCTCCTCGGGACAGCACTACACTGAAGCTTTCTTT. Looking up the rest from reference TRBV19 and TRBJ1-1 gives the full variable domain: DGGITQSPKYLFRKEGQNVTLSCEQNLNHDAMYWYRQDPGQGLRLIYYSQIVNDFQKGDIAEGYSVSREKKESFPLTVTSAQKNPTAFYLCASGPSSGQHYTEAFFGQGTRLTVV.

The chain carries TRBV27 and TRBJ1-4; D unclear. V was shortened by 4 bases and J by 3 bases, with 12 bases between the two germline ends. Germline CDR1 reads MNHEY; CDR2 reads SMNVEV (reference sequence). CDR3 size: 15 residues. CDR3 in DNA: TGTGCCAGCAGTTCCGACCGTAGCGCTAATGAAAAACTGTTTTTT. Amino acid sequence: CASSSDRSANEKLFF.

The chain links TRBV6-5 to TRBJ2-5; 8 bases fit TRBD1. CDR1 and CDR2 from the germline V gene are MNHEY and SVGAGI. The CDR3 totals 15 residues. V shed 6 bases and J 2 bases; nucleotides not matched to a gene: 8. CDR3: CASRSPYRGQETQYF. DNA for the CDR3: TGTGCCAGCAGGTCGCCCTACAGGGGGCAAGAGACCCAGTACTTC.

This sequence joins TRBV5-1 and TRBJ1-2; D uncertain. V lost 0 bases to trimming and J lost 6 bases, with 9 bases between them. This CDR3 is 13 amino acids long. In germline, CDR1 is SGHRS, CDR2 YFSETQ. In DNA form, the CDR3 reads TGCGCCAGCAGCTTGGAGTCAGTTCATGGCTACACCTTC. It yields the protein CASSLESVHGYTF.